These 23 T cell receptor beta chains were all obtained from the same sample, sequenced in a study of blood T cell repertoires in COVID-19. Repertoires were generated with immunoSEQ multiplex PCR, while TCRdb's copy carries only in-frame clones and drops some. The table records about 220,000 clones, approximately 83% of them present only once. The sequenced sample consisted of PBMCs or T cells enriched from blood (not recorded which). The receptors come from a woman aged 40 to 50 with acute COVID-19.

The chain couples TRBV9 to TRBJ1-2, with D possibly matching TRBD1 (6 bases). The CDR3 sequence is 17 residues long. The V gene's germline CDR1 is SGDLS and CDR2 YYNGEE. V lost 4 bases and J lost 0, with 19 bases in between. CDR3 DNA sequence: TGTGCCAGCAGCCCAGGGGAAGCCGCAGGTGCTAACTATGGCTACACCTTC. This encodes CASSPGEAAGANYGYTF. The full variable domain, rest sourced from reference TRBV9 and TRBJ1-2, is DSGVTQTPKHLITATGQRVTLRCSPRSGDLSVYWYQQSLDQGLQFLIQYYNGEERAKGNILERFSAQQFPDLHSELNLSSLELGDSALYFCASSPGEAAGANYGYTFGSGTRLTVV.

The CDR3 DNA reads as TGTGCCAGTAGTATGGCGACAAGTATCTATGGCTACACCTTC. It specifies CASSMATSIYGYTF. The chain has TRBV19 and TRBJ1-2, with D unresolved. The CDR3 is made up of 14 amino acids. CDR1 LNHDA and CDR2 SQIVND come from the germline V gene (reference sequence). V lost 3 bases, J lost 4 bases, and 12 bases lay in between.

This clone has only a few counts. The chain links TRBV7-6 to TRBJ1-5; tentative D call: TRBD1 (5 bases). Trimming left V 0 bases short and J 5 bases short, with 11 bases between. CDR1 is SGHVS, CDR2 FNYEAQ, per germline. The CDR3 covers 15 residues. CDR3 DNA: TGTGCCAGCAGCTTAGCGGGGGGAGCAGATCAGCCCCAGCATTTT. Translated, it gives CASSLAGGADQPQHF.

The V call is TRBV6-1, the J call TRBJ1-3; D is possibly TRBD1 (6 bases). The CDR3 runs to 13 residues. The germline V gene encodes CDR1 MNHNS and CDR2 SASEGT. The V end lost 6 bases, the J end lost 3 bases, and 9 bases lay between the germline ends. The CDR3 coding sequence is TGTGCCAGCAGACAGGGTATTGGAAACACCATATATTTT. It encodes CASRQGIGNTIYF.

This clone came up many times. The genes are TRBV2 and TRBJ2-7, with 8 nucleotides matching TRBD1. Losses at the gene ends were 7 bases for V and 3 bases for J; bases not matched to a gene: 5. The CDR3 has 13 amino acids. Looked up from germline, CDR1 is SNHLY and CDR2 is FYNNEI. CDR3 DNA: TGTGCCAGCAATCAACAGGGGGTCTACGAGCAGTACTTC. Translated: CASNQQGVYEQYF.

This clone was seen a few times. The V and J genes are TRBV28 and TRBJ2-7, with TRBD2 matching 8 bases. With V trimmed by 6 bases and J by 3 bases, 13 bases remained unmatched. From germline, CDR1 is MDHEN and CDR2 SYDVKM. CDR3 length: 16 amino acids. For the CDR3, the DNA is TGTGCCAGCAGCAAGCGGGCTAGCGGGCCCCTCTACGAGCAGTACTTC. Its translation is CASSKRASGPLYEQYF.

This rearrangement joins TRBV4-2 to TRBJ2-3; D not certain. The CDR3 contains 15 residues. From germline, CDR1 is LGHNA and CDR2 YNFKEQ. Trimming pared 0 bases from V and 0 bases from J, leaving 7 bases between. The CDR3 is CASSQDLVSTDTQYF. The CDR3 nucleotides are TGTGCCAGCAGCCAAGACTTAGTTAGCACAGATACGCAGTATTTT.

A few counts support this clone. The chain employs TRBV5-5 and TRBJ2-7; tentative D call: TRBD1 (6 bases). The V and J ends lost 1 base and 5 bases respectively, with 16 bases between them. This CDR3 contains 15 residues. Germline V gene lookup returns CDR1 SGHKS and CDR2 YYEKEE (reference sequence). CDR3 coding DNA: TGTGCCAGCAGCTTGATCCACAGGGTGAGGGACGAGCAGTACTTC. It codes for CASSLIHRVRDEQYF.

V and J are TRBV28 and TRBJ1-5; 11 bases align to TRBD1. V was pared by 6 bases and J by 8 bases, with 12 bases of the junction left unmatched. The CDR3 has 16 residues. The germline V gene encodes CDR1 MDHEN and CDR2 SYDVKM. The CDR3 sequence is CASSAGQGAPFKPQHF. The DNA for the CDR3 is TGTGCCAGCAGCGCAGGACAGGGGGCACCTTTTAAGCCCCAGCATTTT.

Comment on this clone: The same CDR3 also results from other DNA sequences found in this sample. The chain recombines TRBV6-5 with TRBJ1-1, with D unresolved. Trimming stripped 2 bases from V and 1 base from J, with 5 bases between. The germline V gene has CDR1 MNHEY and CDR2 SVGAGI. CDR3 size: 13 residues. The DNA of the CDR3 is TGTGCCAGCAGTTACGGGAGGAACACTGAAGCTTTCTTT. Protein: CASSYGRNTEAFF.

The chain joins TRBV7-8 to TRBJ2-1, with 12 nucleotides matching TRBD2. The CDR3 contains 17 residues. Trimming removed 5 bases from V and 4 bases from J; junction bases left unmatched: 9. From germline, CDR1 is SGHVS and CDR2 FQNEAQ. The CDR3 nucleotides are TGTGCCAGCAGCCCCCCGACTAGCGGGAGCGAATACAATGAGCAGTTCTTC. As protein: CASSPPTSGSEYNEQFF.

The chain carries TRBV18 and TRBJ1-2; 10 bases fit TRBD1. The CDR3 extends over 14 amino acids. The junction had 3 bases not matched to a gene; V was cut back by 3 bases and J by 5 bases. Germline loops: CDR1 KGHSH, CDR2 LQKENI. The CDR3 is CASSPGTGEYGYTF. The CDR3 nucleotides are TGTGCCAGCTCACCCGGGACAGGGGAATATGGCTACACCTTC.

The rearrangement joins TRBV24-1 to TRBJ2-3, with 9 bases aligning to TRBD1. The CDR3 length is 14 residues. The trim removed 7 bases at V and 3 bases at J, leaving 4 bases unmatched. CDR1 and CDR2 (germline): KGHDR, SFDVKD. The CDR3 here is CATSYGQGTDTQYF. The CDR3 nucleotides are TGTGCCACCAGCTATGGACAGGGGACAGATACGCAGTATTTT.

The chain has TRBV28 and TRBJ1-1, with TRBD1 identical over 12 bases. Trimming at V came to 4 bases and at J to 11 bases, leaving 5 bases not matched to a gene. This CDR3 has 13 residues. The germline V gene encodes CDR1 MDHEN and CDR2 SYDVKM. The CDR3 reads CASSSRDRGLAFF. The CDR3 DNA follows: TGTGCCAGCAGTTCCCGGGACAGGGGGCTCGCTTTCTTT.

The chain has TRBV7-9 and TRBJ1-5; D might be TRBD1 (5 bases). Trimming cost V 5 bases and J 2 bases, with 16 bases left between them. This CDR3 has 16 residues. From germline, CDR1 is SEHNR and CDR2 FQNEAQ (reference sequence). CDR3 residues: CASSGGSGEGNQPQHF. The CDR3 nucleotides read TGTGCCAGCAGCGGGGGGTCGGGGGAAGGCAATCAGCCCCAGCATTTT. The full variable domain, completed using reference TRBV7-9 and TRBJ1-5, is DTGVSQNPRHKITKRGQNVTFRCDPISEHNRLYWYRQTLGQGPEFLTYFQNEAQLEKSRLLSDRFSAERPKGSFSTLEIQRTEQGDSAMYLCASSGGSGEGNQPQHFGDGTRLSIL.

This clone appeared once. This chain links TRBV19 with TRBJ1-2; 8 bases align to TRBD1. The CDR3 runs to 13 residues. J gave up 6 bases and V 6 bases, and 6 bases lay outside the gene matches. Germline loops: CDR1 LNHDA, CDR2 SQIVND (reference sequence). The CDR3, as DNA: TGTGCCAGTAGACGGACAGGGAAGGATGGCTACACCTTC. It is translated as CASRRTGKDGYTF. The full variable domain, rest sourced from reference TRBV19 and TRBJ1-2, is DGGITQSPKYLFRKEGQNVTLSCEQNLNHDAMYWYRQDPGQGLRLIYYSQIVNDFQKGDIAEGYSVSREKKESFPLTVTSAQKNPTAFYLCASRRTGKDGYTFGSGTRLTVV.

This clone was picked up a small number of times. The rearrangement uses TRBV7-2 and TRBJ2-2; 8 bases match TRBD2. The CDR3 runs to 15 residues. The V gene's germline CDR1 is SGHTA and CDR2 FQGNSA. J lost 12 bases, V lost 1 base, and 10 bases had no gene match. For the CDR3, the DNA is TGTGCCAGCAGCTTAGTAGCGGGGCGGGAGGTACAGCTGTTTTTT. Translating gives CASSLVAGREVQLFF. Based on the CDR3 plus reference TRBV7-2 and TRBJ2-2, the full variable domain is GAGVSQSPSNKVTEKGKDVELRCDPISGHTALYWYRQSLGQGLEFLIYFQGNSAPDKSGLPSDRFSAERTGGSVSTLTIQRTQQEDSAVYLCASSLVAGREVQLFFGEGSRLTVL.

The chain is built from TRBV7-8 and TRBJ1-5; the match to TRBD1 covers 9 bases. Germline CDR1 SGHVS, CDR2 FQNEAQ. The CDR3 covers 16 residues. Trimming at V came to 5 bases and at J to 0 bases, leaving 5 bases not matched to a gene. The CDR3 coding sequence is TGTGCCAGCAGCCCACAGGGGGCACATAGCAATCAGCCCCAGCATTTT. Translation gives CASSPQGAHSNQPQHF.

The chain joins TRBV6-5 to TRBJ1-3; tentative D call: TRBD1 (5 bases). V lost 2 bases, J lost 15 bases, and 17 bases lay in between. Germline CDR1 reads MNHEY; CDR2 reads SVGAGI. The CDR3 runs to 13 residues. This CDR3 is CASSYGRWDSRYF. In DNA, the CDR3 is TGTGCCAGCAGTTACGGTCGTTGGGACTCGAGATATTTT.

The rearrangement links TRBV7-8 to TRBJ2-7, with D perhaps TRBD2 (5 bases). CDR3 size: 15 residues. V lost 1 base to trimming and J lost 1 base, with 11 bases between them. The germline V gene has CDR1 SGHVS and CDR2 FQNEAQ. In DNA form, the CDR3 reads TGTGCCAGCAGCTTAGAGGTAGCGCAGTCCTACGAGCAGTACTTC. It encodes CASSLEVAQSYEQYF.

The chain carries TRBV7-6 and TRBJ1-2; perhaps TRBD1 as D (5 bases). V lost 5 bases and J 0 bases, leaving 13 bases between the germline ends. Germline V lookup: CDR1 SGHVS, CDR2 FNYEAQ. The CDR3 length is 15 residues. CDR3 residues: CASSRTGGSNYGYTF. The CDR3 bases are TGTGCCAGCAGCCGGACCGGGGGTTCTAACTATGGCTACACCTTC.

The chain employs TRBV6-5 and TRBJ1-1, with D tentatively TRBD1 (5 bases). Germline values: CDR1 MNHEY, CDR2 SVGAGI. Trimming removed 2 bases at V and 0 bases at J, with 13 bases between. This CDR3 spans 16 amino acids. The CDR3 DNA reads TGTGCCAGCAGTTACGGCCAGACAGTACTGAACACTGAAGCTTTCTTT. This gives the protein CASSYGQTVLNTEAFF.

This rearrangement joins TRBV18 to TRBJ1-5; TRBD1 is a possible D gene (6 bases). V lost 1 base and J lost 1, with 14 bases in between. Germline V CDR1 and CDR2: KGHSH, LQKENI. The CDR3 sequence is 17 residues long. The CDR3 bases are TGTGCCAGCTCACCACAGTTGGGGGCTAGGAGCAATCAGCCCCAGCATTTT. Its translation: CASSPQLGARSNQPQHF.